These 16 T cell receptor beta chains were all obtained from the same sample, sequenced in a study of T cells in localized non-small cell lung cancer. The repertoire was sequenced with immunoSEQ multiplex PCR; TCRdb's copy has only in-frame clones and lacks some. This table holds 45,000 to 70,000 clones, roughly 89% found once. The source was peripheral blood, collected before any cancer treatment. The source of these receptors is a woman aged 40 to 75 with stage I lung adenocarcinoma.

This clone was detected once. The rearrangement uses TRBV19 and TRBJ2-1; 10 bases line up with TRBD2. The germline gives CDR1 LNHDA, CDR2 SQIVND (reference sequence). V lost 5 bases and J lost 2; bases outside the gene matches: 3. The CDR3 consists of 15 residues. Here the CDR3 DNA reads TGTGCCAGTAGTCCGGGACTAGCGACCTACAATGAGCAGTTCTTC. As protein: CASSPGLATYNEQFF.

The rearrangement joins TRBV6-1 to TRBJ1-6; D is unresolved. Trimming removed 7 bases from V and 8 bases from J, with 9 bases in between. Per germline, CDR1 MNHNS and CDR2 SASEGT. The CDR3 runs to 12 residues. The CDR3 sequence is CASMELDSPLHF. CDR3 sequence (DNA): TGTGCCAGCATGGAACTGGATTCACCCCTCCACTTT.

The gene calls are TRBV5-1 and TRBJ2-3; no firm D call. The CDR3 spans 15 residues. V was cut by 4 bases and J by 1 base, with 13 bases left in between. Germline V gene lookup returns CDR1 SGHRS and CDR2 YFSETQ. CDR3 sequence reads: CASSPDAIRTDTQYF. The CDR3 DNA follows: TGCGCCAGCAGCCCGGACGCTATACGCACAGATACGCAGTATTTT.

The gene calls are TRBV7-9 and TRBJ2-5; 10 positions match TRBD2. The CDR3 consists of 17 residues. CDR1 is SEHNR, CDR2 FQNEAQ, per germline (reference sequence). J lost 1 base, V lost 0 bases, and 5 bases had no gene match. The CDR3 region has the DNA TGTGCCAGCAGCTTAGCGAGACTAGCGGGCGGCCAAGAGACCCAGTACTTC. Amino acids: CASSLARLAGGQETQYF.

This clone was found a few times. The CDR3 loop is CASSIRQGQDTQYF. CDR3 bases: TGTGCCAGTAGTATCCGACAGGGACAAGATACGCAGTATTTT. The chain links TRBV19 to TRBJ2-3, with 7 nucleotides matching TRBD1. The length of the CDR3 is 14 residues. Germline CDR1 reads LNHDA; CDR2 reads SQIVND (reference sequence). The V segment lost 3 bases and the J segment 5 bases; nucleotides outside the gene matches: 5.

The chain is built from TRBV9 and TRBJ2-2, with 9 bases aligning to TRBD1. This CDR3 region has 18 residues. Germline V CDR1 and CDR2: SGDLS, YYNGEE. V dropped 3 bases and J dropped 3; count of bases not matched to a gene: 12. The CDR3 region has the DNA TGTGCCAGCAGCGCCCTGTCCACAGGGGGCGGGTACACCGGGGAGCTGTTTTTT. As protein: CASSALSTGGGYTGELFF.

This clone occurred once. The chain has TRBV5-4 and TRBJ2-5; weak D call: TRBD2 (6 bases). V shed 4 bases and J shed 5 bases, with 24 bases lying between them. The CDR3 has 17 amino acids. CDR1 is SGHNT and CDR2 is YYREEE in the germline V gene (reference sequence). This CDR3 is CASSPAPLSAGYETQYF. Written as DNA, the CDR3 is TGTGCCAGCAGCCCGGCCCCGCTGTCCGCGGGGTATGAGACCCAGTACTTC.

This clone was recorded only once. V gene TRBV5-1 combines with J gene TRBJ1-4; TRBD1 matches 7 bases. J was trimmed by 4 bases and V by 1 base; bases with no gene match: 4. This CDR3 comprises 15 residues. Germline CDR1 SGHRS, CDR2 YFSETQ. The CDR3 reads CASSLYRGSNEKLFF. CDR3 nucleotide sequence: TGCGCCAGCAGCTTGTACAGGGGCAGTAATGAAAAACTGTTTTTT.

J is TRBJ1-1 and V is TRBV5-6; possible D gene TRBD1, 5 bases. The V gene lost 2 bases and the J gene lost 1 base, with 12 bases spanning the gap. This CDR3 comprises 15 residues. From germline, CDR1 is SGHDT and CDR2 YYEEEE. CDR3 sequence reads: CASSFLNRRNTEAFF. CDR3 sequence (DNA): TGTGCCAGCAGCTTCTTAAACAGGAGGAACACTGAAGCTTTCTTT.

The sample holds a few counts of this clone. The chain has TRBV7-9 and TRBJ2-1; D remains ambiguous. This CDR3 is built from 12 residues. In germline, CDR1 is SEHNR, CDR2 FQNEAQ (reference sequence). V lost 1 base, J lost 8 bases, and 6 bases lay in between. CDR3 amino acids: CASSLDFDEQFF. In DNA form, the CDR3 reads TGTGCCAGCAGCTTAGACTTCGATGAGCAGTTCTTC. The full variable domain, its missing parts supplied by reference TRBV7-9 and TRBJ2-1, is DTGVSQNPRHKITKRGQNVTFRCDPISEHNRLYWYRQTLGQGPEFLTYFQNEAQLEKSRLLSDRFSAERPKGSFSTLEIQRTEQGDSAMYLCASSLDFDEQFFGPGTRLTVL.

The chain carries TRBV2 and TRBJ1-2, with TRBD1 matching 7 bases. V lost 1 base and J lost 4; bases outside the gene matches: 6. Germline CDR1 SNHLY, CDR2 FYNNEI. The CDR3 sequence is 15 residues long. In nucleotides, the CDR3 is TGTGCCAGCAGTGAAGAATTTGCAGGGGGCTATGGCTACACCTTC. This encodes CASSEEFAGGYGYTF.

This chain connects TRBV19 to TRBJ1-2; 7 bases align to TRBD1. Trimming at V came to 5 bases and at J to 5 bases, leaving 8 bases not matched to a gene. This CDR3 has 14 residues. Germline V gives CDR1 LNHDA, CDR2 SQIVND (reference sequence). The CDR3 loop reads CASSGQGQTYGYTF. The DNA for the CDR3 is TGTGCCAGTAGTGGCCAGGGACAGACTTATGGCTACACCTTC.

The chain carries TRBV4-1 and TRBJ2-5, with a tentative D call TRBD1 (5 bases). The CDR3 contains 14 residues. Trimming left V 3 bases short and J 2 bases short, with 10 bases between. Germline V gene lookup returns CDR1 MGHRA and CDR2 YSYEKL. CDR3 residues: CASSHIDSQETQYF. As DNA, the CDR3 is TGCGCCAGCAGCCATATTGACAGTCAAGAGACCCAGTACTTC.

This clone was observed once. The rearrangement joins TRBV5-1 to TRBJ1-6, with 8 bases that match TRBD1. Per germline, CDR1 SGHRS and CDR2 YFSETQ. This CDR3 has 15 amino acids. J lost 8 bases, V lost 2 bases, and 6 bases had no gene match. The CDR3 coding sequence is TGCGCCAGCAGCTTACAGGGGGATCGGGATTCACCCCTCCACTTT. This codes for CASSLQGDRDSPLHF. The whole variable domain, filled in from reference TRBV5-1 and TRBJ1-6, reads KAGVTQTPRYLIKTRGQQVTLSCSPISGHRSVSWYQQTPGQGLQFLFEYFSETQRNKGNFPGRFSGRQFSNSRSEMNVSTLELGDSALYLCASSLQGDRDSPLHFGNGTRLTVT.

The V call is TRBV7-2, the J call TRBJ1-3; no clear D. V was cut by 3 bases and J by 4 bases, with 16 bases left in between. The CDR3 consists of 16 residues. Looked up from germline, CDR1 is SGHTA and CDR2 is FQGNSA. The DNA of the CDR3 is TGTGCCAGCAGCTTCCATCTCGATGGGTGGGGAAACACCATATATTTT. Amino acids: CASSFHLDGWGNTIYF.

The chain employs TRBV6-1 and TRBJ2-6; D is ambiguous. This CDR3 comprises 14 residues. The germline V and J ends were trimmed by 6 bases and 1 base, with 7 bases remaining between them. The germline V gene encodes CDR1 MNHNS and CDR2 SASEGT. The CDR3 spells CASRQRSGANVLTF. CDR3 nucleotide sequence: TGTGCCAGCAGGCAGAGATCTGGGGCCAACGTCCTGACTTTC.